This TCR beta chain was captured by sequencing in a study of shared clonotypes between healthy human individuals. Study overall: A few men and two women, aged 18 to 49, were donors.

Recent acute infections and vaccinations were absent in the healthy HIV-negative adult donors. This CDR3 has 14 amino acids. An even split of each subset's genomic DNA across several immunoSEQ plates was performed. Profiling relied on immunoSEQ multiplex PCR, and the TCRdb table lists in-frame clones only, not all of them. The sample contains roughly 2.5 million clones, roughly 92% of which appear only once. This clone was picked up one time. What was sequenced was naive CD4+ T cells sorted from blood. Subset described: CD45RA+ positively selected. This receptor was taken from a man in his late teens or twenties in good health. The V call is TRBV12-2, the J call TRBJ1-1. TRBV12-2 is flagged as a pseudogene. DNA of the CDR3: TGTGCAAGTCGCCTCGGGCACCTGAACACTGAAGCTTTCTTT. Amino acid sequence: CASRLGHLNTEAFF.